This is a list of T cell receptor beta chains from one sample in a study of tumor-infiltrating lymphocytes in primary liver carcinoma. TCRdb re-called the multiplex PCR reads with MiXCR, one entry per CDR3 protein. The sample lists 180,000 or so distinct CDR3 sequences, 60% occurring once. Material for sequencing was peripheral blood. The receptors were gathered from a man aged 35 to 55 with primary liver carcinoma and hepatitis B virus infection. The CDR3 runs from the conserved cysteine through the conserved F or W. A D gene is named only where the DNA matches it firmly. Only some rows state a clone size, as once, few, many or a class for expanded clones.

cdr3_nt cdr3_aa d_call j_call clone_size v_call
TGTGCCAGCAACTTATTGGCAGTGCTTCCCAATGAGCAGTTCTTC CASNLLAVLPNEQFF NA TRBJ2-1 NA TRBV11-2
TGTTCCAGCCGTTATGGCCGAAATTCACCTCTCCACTTT CSSRYGRNSPLHF NA TRBJ1-6 NA TRBV11-2
TGTGCCAGCAGTGAAAAGAGGGCGGCAGGGGACTATAGCAATCAGCCCCAGCATTTT CASSEKRAAGDYSNQPQHF NA TRBJ1-5 NA TRBV6-1
TGTGCCTGGAGCCGGGGGACAGACACTGAAGCTTTCTTT CAWSRGTDTEAFF TRBD1 TRBJ1-1 NA TRBV30
TGTGCCAGCAGCTTAAGGACTAGCGGGAGGGCCTGGGGAGAGACCCAGTACTTC CASSLRTSGRAWGETQYF TRBD2 TRBJ2-5 many TRBV11-2
TGTGCCAGTAGTGGCCCCGGGACCGCTAGCGCAGATACGCAGTATTTT CASSGPGTASADTQYF NA TRBJ2-3 NA TRBV19
TGTGCCAGCAGCCCTACGAACAGGGTCGGGGAGCTGTTTTTT CASSPTNRVGELFF NA TRBJ2-2 many TRBV11-1
TGTGCCAGCAGTTATGGGACATCTGGGGCCAACGTCCTGACTTTC CASSYGTSGANVLTF NA TRBJ2-6 NA TRBV6-2/TRBV6-3
TGTGCCATCAGTGAGTCGAAATTAAGGTCTGGAGGCTACACCTTC CAISESKLRSGGYTF NA TRBJ1-2 NA TRBV10-3
TGTGCCAGCAGCACCCATCCCGGGTACACTGAAGCTTTCTTT CASSTHPGYTEAFF NA TRBJ1-1 many TRBV11-2
TGTACCAGCAGCTTAGGGCAAAATGAAAAACTGTTTTTT CTSSLGQNEKLFF NA TRBJ1-4 NA TRBV11-2
TGCAGCTCCGAGGGGGGGGGATCGGATGGCTACACCTTC CSSEGGGSDGYTF NA TRBJ1-2 NA TRBV29-1
TGTGCCAGCAGTTACTCGGCGGGGATACGGAGTGAAAAACTGTTTTTT CASSYSAGIRSEKLFF NA TRBJ1-4 NA TRBV6-2/TRBV6-3
TGTGCCAGCAGCGGACTAGCGGAGACAGAAGAGACCCAGTACTTC CASSGLAETEETQYF TRBD2 TRBJ2-5 NA TRBV6-5
TGTGCCAGCAGCCCAACTAGCGGGATCCGCTACGAGCAGTACTTC CASSPTSGIRYEQYF TRBD2 TRBJ2-7 NA TRBV11-2
TGCAGCGCCTCAGGGTATCGGGAGGGGGGAACCGGGAAGCTGTTTTTT CSASGYREGGTGKLFF TRBD2 TRBJ2-2 NA TRBV29-1
TGCGCCAGCAGCCGCGGACCACAGGGCTCCTACGAGCAGTACTTC CASSRGPQGSYEQYF NA TRBJ2-7 NA TRBV4-1
TGCGCCAGCAGTCGCGCGGGGGCAGGCGCAGATACGCAGTATTTT CASSRAGAGADTQYF NA TRBJ2-3 NA TRBV4-1
TGTGCCAGCCTGTCTTGGGGGTGGACTGAAGCTTTCTTT CASLSWGWTEAFF NA TRBJ1-1 many TRBV11-2
TGTGCCAGCAGTGCAGGGATCTCCTACGAGCAGTACTTC CASSAGISYEQYF NA TRBJ2-7 NA TRBV6-1
TGTGCCAGCAGCTCCTCGCCCAGACTAGCGGAGATCTACGAGCAGTACTTC CASSSSPRLAEIYEQYF TRBD2 TRBJ2-7 NA TRBV11-2
TGTGCCAGCAGTTCAGGCTCCGAGCAGTACTTC CASSSGSEQYF NA TRBJ2-7 NA TRBV12-3/TRBV12-4
TGTGCCAGCAGTTACGGCCGGGACCAATACACAGATACGCAGTATTTT CASSYGRDQYTDTQYF NA TRBJ2-3 few TRBV6-6
TGTGCCAGCAGCGAAGCGGGGACAGGGAACACTGAAGCTTTCTTT CASSEAGTGNTEAFF TRBD1 TRBJ1-1 NA TRBV2
TGCGCCAGCAGTGAGTCCCGGCGGCGGGAGCAGTACTTC CASSESRRREQYF NA TRBJ2-7 NA TRBV10-1
TGTGCCTGGACTTCGGGTTTGAACAATGAGCAGTTCTTC CAWTSGLNNEQFF NA TRBJ2-1 NA TRBV30
TGTGCCAGTAGCTTTGGAGGGGGCGAAGCTTTCTTT CASSFGGGEAFF TRBD1 TRBJ1-1 NA TRBV11-2
TGTGCCAGCAGCTTCGCGGGGGAGACCCAGTACTTC CASSFAGETQYF NA TRBJ2-5 many TRBV11-1
TGCGCCAGCAGGAAAGACCGAGCAACTGATGAAAAACTGTTTTTT CASRKDRATDEKLFF NA TRBJ1-4 NA TRBV5-1
TGTGCCAGCAGCTTAAATTCCATCCAGGGGGCTGGAGAGACCCAGTACTTC CASSLNSIQGAGETQYF TRBD1 TRBJ2-5 many TRBV11-2
TGTGCCAGCAGCTTTGAGGTCAATGAGCAGTTCTTC CASSFEVNEQFF NA TRBJ2-1 NA TRBV5-4
TGCAGCGCGGGTGGGGGATACAATGAGCAGTTCTTC CSAGGGYNEQFF NA TRBJ2-1 NA TRBV29-1
TGTGCCAGCAGCCGGACAACCGCCTACGAGCAGTACTTC CASSRTTAYEQYF NA TRBJ2-7 few TRBV5-6
TGTGCCAGCAGCAGACCTGGAAACACCATATATTTT CASSRPGNTIYF NA TRBJ1-3 NA TRBV12-3/TRBV12-4
NA CASSQVGEGNEHFF NA TRBJ2-1 NA TRBV4-2
TGTGCCAGCAGCTTAATGGCAGGCAATGAGCAGTTCTTC CASSLMAGNEQFF NA TRBJ2-1 few TRBV7-9
TGTGCCAGCAGTTACTCGACAGCCAGCGGGGCCCACGAGCAATACTTC CASSYSTASGAHEQYF TRBD2 TRBJ2-7 NA TRBV6-6
TGCGCCATTCTACCAGACAGGCGGGCAAAGCGGAATGAGCAGCTCTTC CAILPDRRAKRNEQLF NA TRBJ2-1 NA TRBV10-1
TGTGCCAGCAGAGCTCCCGGACAGGGGAGAGGAGATACGCAGTATTTT CASRAPGQGRGDTQYF TRBD1 TRBJ2-3 NA TRBV12-3/TRBV12-4
TGTGCCAGCAGCTTCCACAGGGGCCAAGAGACCCAGTACTTC CASSFHRGQETQYF TRBD1 TRBJ2-5 many TRBV11-2
TGTGCCAGCAGTCCAACAGGGGAAGGTTCACCCCTCCACTTT CASSPTGEGSPLHF TRBD1 TRBJ1-6 NA TRBV12-3/TRBV12-4
TGTGCCAGCAGTTTTATAGGACTAGCTTCCGGGGAGCTGTTTTTT CASSFIGLASGELFF TRBD2 TRBJ2-2 once TRBV6-5
TGCAGCGCCCGACAGGGGCCCGGTCAGCCCCAGCATTTT CSARQGPGQPQHF TRBD1 TRBJ1-5 NA TRBV29-1
TGTGCCAGCAGAGAGAGGGACGCCACCTATGGCTCCACCTTC CASRERDATYGSTF NA TRBJ1-2 NA TRBV11-2
TGTGCCAGCAGTTACCCCGGACACGGCCCCGGGGAGCTGTTTTTT CASSYPGHGPGELFF NA TRBJ2-2 few TRBV6-5
TGTGCCATCACTTGGGACCTGACTGGGGAGCAGTACTTC CAITWDLTGEQYF NA TRBJ2-7 NA TRBV2
TGCAGCGTTGCTACAAACAGCGGGGAGCTGTTCTTT CSVATNSGELFF TRBD2 TRBJ2-2 NA TRBV29-1
TGTGCCAGCACCACGGGACAGACGAATCAGCCCCAGCATTTT CASTTGQTNQPQHF TRBD1 TRBJ1-5 NA TRBV6-2/TRBV6-3
TGTGCCAGCAGTGTCGGGACTAACTCTTACAATGAGCAGTTCTTC CASSVGTNSYNEQFF TRBD2 TRBJ2-1 NA TRBV6-1
TGCGACAGCAGCCAGGGACATGAGCAGTTCTTC CDSSQGHEQFF NA TRBJ2-1 NA TRBV4-1
TGTGCCAGCGGTCAACTCCGGTCTAGGGGCTACAATGAGCAGTTCTTC CASGQLRSRGYNEQFF NA TRBJ2-1 NA TRBV11-2
TGTGCCAGCAGACTGGACCCAGGACAAGAGACCCAGTACTTC CASRLDPGQETQYF NA TRBJ2-5 NA TRBV5-5
TGTGCCAGCAGTTACTTAGGTCCGGACAGCCAAGAGACCCAGTACTTC CASSYLGPDSQETQYF NA TRBJ2-5 few TRBV6-6
TGTGCCAGCAGTTCTTTGGAGGGGGAGACCCAGTACTTC CASSSLEGETQYF NA TRBJ2-5 NA TRBV12-3/TRBV12-4
TGTGCCATACAACGAGTGGGCTCCTACGAGCAGTACTTC CAIQRVGSYEQYF NA TRBJ2-7 few TRBV6-1